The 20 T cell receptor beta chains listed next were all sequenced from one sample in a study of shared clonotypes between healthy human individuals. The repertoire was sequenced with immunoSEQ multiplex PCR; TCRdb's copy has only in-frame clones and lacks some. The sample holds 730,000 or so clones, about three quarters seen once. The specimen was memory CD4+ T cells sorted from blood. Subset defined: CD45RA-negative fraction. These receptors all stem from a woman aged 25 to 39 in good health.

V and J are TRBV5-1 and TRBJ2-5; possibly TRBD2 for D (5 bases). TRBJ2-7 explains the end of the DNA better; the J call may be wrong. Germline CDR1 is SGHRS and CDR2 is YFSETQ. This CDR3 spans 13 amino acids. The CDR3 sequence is CASSADFYYEQYF. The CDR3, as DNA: TGCGCCAGCAGCGCGGACTTTTACTACGAGCAGTACTTC.

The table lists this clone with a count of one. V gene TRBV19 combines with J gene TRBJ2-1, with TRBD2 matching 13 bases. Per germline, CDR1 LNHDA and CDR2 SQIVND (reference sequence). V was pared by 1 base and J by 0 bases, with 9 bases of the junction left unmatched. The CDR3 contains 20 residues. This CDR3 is CASSIGGAGLAGSSYNEQFF. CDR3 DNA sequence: TGTGCCAGTAGTATAGGGGGGGCGGGACTAGCGGGAAGCTCCTACAATGAGCAGTTCTTC.

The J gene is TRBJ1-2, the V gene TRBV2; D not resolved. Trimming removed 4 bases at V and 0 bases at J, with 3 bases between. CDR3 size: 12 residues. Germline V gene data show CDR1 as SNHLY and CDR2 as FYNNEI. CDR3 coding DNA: TGTGCCAGCAGTGCGTCTAACTATGGCTACACCTTC. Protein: CASSASNYGYTF. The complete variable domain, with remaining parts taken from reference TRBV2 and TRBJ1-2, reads EPEVTQTPSHQVTQMGQEVILRCVPISNHLYFYWYRQILGQKVEFLVSFYNNEISEKSEIFDDQFSVERPDGSNFTLKIRSTKLEDSAMYFCASSASNYGYTFGSGTRLTVV.

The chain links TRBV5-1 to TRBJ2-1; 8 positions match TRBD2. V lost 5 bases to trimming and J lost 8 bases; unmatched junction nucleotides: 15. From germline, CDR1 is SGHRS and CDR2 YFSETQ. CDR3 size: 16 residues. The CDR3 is CASSSHGGLVFDEQFF. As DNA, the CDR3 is TGCGCCAGCAGTTCTCATGGGGGACTAGTTTTCGATGAGCAGTTCTTC.

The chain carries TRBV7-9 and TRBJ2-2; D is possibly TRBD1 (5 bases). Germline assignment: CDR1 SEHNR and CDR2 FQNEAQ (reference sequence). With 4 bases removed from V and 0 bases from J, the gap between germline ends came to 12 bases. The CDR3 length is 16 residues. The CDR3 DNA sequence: TGTGCCAGCAGCTGGGGCCAATATGCGAACACCGGGGAGCTGTTTTTT. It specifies CASSWGQYANTGELFF.

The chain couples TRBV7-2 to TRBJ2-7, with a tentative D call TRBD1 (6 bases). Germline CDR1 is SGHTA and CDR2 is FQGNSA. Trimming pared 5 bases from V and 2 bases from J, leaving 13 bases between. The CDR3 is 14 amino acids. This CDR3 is CASSPRTAAYEQYF. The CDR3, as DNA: TGTGCCAGCAGCCCAAGGACAGCCGCCTACGAGCAGTACTTC.

This CDR3 reads CASSPGGRIHYEQYF. CDR3 nucleotides: TGTGCCAGCAGCCCCGGGGGACGGATACACTACGAGCAGTACTTC. This chain links TRBV28 with TRBJ2-7; the D gene is possibly TRBD2 (6 bases). CDR1 is MDHEN and CDR2 is SYDVKM in the germline V gene. The V end lost 6 bases, the J end lost 3 bases, and 18 bases lay between the germline ends. The CDR3 runs to 15 residues.

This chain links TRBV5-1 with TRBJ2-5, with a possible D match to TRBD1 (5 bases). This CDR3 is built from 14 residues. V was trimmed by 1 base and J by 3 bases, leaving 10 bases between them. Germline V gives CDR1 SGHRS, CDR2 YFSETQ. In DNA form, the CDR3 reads TGCGCCAGCAGCTTGTTACAGGACGAAGAGACCCAGTACTTC. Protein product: CASSLLQDEETQYF.

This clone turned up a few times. CDR3 bases: TGTGCCAGCAGCTTAGGAAGCGGGAGGTGGGCCGGGGAGCTGTTTTTT. Translating gives CASSLGSGRWAGELFF. J is TRBJ2-2 and V is TRBV7-9; 9 bases fit TRBD2. The germline V gene encodes CDR1 SEHNR and CDR2 FQNEAQ (reference sequence). The CDR3 has 16 residues. J gave up 6 bases and V 1 base, and 6 bases lay outside the gene matches.

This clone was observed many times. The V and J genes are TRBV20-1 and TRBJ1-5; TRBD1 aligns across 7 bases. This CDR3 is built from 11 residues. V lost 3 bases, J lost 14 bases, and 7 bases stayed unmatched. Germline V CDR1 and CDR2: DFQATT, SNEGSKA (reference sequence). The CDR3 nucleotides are TGCAGTGCTAGCCTACAGGGGATGAAGCATTTT. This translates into CSASLQGMKHF.

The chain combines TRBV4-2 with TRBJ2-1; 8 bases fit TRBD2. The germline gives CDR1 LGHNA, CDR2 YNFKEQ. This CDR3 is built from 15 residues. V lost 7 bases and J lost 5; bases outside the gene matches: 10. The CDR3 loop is CASTLTGTRDNEQFF. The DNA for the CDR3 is TGTGCCAGCACCCTGACCGGGACTAGAGACAATGAGCAGTTCTTC.

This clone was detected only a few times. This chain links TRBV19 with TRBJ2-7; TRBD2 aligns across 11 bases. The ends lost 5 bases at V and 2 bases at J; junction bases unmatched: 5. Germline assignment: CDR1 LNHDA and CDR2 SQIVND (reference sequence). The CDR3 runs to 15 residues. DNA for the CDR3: TGTGCCAGTAGTCGGCAACTAGCGGGGGCCTACGAGCAGTACTTC. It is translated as CASSRQLAGAYEQYF. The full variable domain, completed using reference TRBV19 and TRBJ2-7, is DGGITQSPKYLFRKEGQNVTLSCEQNLNHDAMYWYRQDPGQGLRLIYYSQIVNDFQKGDIAEGYSVSREKKESFPLTVTSAQKNPTAFYLCASSRQLAGAYEQYFGPGTRLTVT.

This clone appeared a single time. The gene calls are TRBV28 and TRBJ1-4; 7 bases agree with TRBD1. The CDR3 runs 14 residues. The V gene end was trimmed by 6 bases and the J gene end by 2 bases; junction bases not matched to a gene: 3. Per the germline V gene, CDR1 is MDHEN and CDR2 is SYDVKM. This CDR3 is CASRPQGTNEKLFF. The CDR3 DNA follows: TGTGCCAGCAGGCCACAGGGGACTAATGAAAAACTGTTTTTT.

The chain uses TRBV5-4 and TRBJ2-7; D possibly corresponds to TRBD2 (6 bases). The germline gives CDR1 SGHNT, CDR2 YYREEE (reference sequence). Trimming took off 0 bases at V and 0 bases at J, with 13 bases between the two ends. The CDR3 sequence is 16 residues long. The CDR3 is CASSLVNSGPSYEQYF. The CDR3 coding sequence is TGTGCCAGCAGCTTGGTGAACAGCGGGCCCTCCTACGAGCAGTACTTC. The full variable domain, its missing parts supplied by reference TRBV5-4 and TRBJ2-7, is ETGVTQSPTHLIKTRGQQVTLRCSSQSGHNTVSWYQQALGQGPQFIFQYYREEENGRGNFPPRFSGLQFPNYSSELNVNALELDDSALYLCASSLVNSGPSYEQYFGPGTRLTVT.

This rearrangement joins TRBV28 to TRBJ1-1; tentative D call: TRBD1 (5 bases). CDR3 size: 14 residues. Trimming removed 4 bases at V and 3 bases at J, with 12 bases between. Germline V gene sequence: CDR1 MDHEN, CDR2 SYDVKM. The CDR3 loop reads CASSSIRGDTEAFF. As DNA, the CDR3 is TGTGCCAGCAGTTCAATTAGGGGAGACACTGAAGCTTTCTTT.

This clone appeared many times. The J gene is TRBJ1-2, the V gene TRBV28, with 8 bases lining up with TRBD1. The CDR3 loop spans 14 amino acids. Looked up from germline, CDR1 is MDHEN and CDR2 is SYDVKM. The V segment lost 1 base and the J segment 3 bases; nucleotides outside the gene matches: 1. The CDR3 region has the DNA TGTGCCAGCAGTTTATCAGGGGGCTACTATGGCTACACCTTC. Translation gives CASSLSGGYYGYTF.

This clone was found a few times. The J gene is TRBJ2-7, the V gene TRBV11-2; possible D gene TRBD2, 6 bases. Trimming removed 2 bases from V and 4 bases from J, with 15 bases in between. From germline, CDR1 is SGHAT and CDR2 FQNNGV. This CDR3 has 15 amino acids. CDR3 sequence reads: CASSLNPGLHYEQYF. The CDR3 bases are TGTGCCAGCAGCTTAAACCCGGGACTGCATTACGAGCAGTACTTC.

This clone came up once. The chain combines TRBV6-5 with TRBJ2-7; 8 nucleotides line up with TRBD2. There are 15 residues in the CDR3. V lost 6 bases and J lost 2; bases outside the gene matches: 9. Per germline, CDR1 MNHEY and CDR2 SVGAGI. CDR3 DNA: TGTGCCAGCAGCCCGAGCGGGAGTGCTCCCTACGAGCAGTACTTC. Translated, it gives CASSPSGSAPYEQYF.

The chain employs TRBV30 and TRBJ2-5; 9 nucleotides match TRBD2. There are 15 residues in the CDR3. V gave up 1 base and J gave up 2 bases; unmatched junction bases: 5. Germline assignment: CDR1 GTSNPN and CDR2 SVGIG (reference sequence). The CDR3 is CAWSGGTSSQETQYF. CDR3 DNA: TGTGCCTGGAGTGGAGGGACTAGCTCACAAGAGACCCAGTACTTC.

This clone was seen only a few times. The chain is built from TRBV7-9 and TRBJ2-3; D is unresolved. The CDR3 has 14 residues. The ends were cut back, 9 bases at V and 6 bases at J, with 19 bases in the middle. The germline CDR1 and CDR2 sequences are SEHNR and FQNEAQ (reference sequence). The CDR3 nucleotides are TGTGCCAGTCAAAGGGTAGTAACTGCGGATACGCAGTATTTT. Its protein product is CASQRVVTADTQYF.